A selection of T cell receptor beta chains follows, all from one sample in a study of blood T cell repertoires in COVID-19. This table comes from immunoSEQ multiplex PCR, and its TCRdb copy is limited to in-frame clones, with some not included. The sample has 350,000 to 400,000 clones, roughly 86% seen once. The sequencing sample was made of PBMCs or T cells enriched from blood (not recorded which). The receptors come from a woman aged 25 to 39 who had recovered from COVID-19. CDR3s include the opening cysteine and the closing phenylalanine or tryptophan. Each record gives: CDR3 protein, CDR3 DNA, V gene, J gene, D gene, clone size. A D gene is named only where the DNA matches it firmly. Not every row has a clone size; where given, it reads once, few, many or a size class.

CDR3: CSARTGGTEAFF; DNA: TGCAGCGCCCGGACAGGGGGAACTGAAGCTTTCTTT; V: TRBV29-1; J: TRBJ1-1; D: TRBD1; size: .
CDR3: CASSYRSSGNTIYF; DNA: TGTGCCAGCAGTTACAGGAGCTCTGGAAACACCATATATTTT; V: TRBV6-5; J: TRBJ1-3; D: .; size: .
CDR3: CASREGGLGSPLHF; DNA: TGCGCCAGCAGGGAAGGGGGCCTTGGTTCACCCCTCCACTTT; V: TRBV5-1; J: TRBJ1-6; D: TRBD1; size: .
CDR3: CASSLLAGEYEQYF; DNA: TGTGCCAGCAGCCTGTTAGCGGGGGAGTACGAGCAGTACTTC; V: TRBV4-2; J: TRBJ2-7; D: TRBD2; size: .
CDR3: CASSQMGAGGTYEQYF; DNA: TGTGCCAGCAGCCAAATGGGGGCGGGAGGGACCTACGAGCAGTACTTC; V: TRBV3-1/TRBV3-2; J: TRBJ2-7; D: TRBD2; size: once
CDR3: CSAVGGQGTDTQYF; DNA: TGCAGCGCGGTGGGGGGACAGGGGACAGATACGCAGTATTTT; V: TRBV29-1; J: TRBJ2-3; D: TRBD1; size: .
CDR3: CASSLAQGYEQYF; DNA: TGCGCCAGCAGCTTGGCCCAGGGCTACGAGCAGTACTTC; V: TRBV5-1; J: TRBJ2-7; D: .; size: .
CDR3: CASSLSMGLAGRETQYF; DNA: TGTGCCAGCAGTTTATCGATGGGACTAGCGGGTCGAGAGACCCAGTACTTC; V: TRBV27; J: TRBJ2-5; D: TRBD2; size: .
CDR3: CAARATPGDTEAFF; DNA: TGTGCCGCCAGGGCTACGCCTGGGGACACTGAAGCTTTCTTT; V: TRBV6-5; J: TRBJ1-1; D: .; size: .
CDR3: CASSLTGTGSVEQFF; DNA: TGTGCCAGCTCACTAACCGGGACAGGGTCCGTTGAGCAGTTCTTC; V: TRBV18; J: TRBJ2-1; D: TRBD1; size: .
CDR3: CASRPGEETQYF; DNA: TGCGCCAGCAGACCGGGGGAAGAGACCCAGTACTTC; V: TRBV5-1; J: TRBJ2-5; D: .; size: .
CDR3: CAWNRGMGNEQFF; DNA: TGTGCCTGGAATCGGGGGATGGGCAATGAGCAGTTCTTC; V: TRBV30; J: TRBJ2-1; D: .; size: .